One sample yielded the 20 T cell receptor beta chains listed below, sequenced in a study of T cell changes during pregnancy in multiple sclerosis. The repertoire was sequenced with immunoSEQ multiplex PCR; TCRdb's copy has only in-frame clones and lacks some. The table has about 44,000 clones, around 90% seen once. Sequencing used CD4+ T cells from peripheral blood mononuclear cells, obtained in the first trimester of pregnancy. Receptor source: a female donor with multiple sclerosis, enrolled in a pregnancy study.

The V and J genes are TRBV4-1 and TRBJ2-2; tentative D call: TRBD1 (5 bases). Germline V gene data show CDR1 as MGHRA and CDR2 as YSYEKL. CDR3 size: 16 residues. Trimming removed 4 bases at V and 4 bases at J, with 16 bases between. Here the CDR3 DNA reads TGCGCCAGCAGCCTTAGACAGTCCTCGGGCACCGGGGAGCTGTTTTTT. Its protein is CASSLRQSSGTGELFF.

The rearrangement links TRBV4-1 to TRBJ1-4; unclear D gene. V was cut by 1 base and J by 0 bases, with 9 bases left in between. CDR1 is MGHRA and CDR2 is YSYEKL in the germline V gene. The CDR3 sequence is 16 residues long. The CDR3 nucleotides read TGCGCCAGCAGCCAAGTGCAGCAGGCAACTAATGAAAAACTGTTTTTT. Translating gives CASSQVQQATNEKLFF.

The chain's CDR3 is CASSAQVPGELFF. CDR3 nucleotides: TGTGCCAGCAGCGCCCAGGTACCCGGGGAGCTGTTTTTT. This chain links TRBV5-6 with TRBJ2-2; D is ambiguous. V was trimmed by 4 bases and J by 6 bases, leaving 10 bases between them. The CDR3 has 13 residues. The germline V gene encodes CDR1 SGHDT and CDR2 YYEEEE.

The chain combines TRBV28 with TRBJ2-1; D is unclear. Germline V CDR1 and CDR2: MDHEN, SYDVKM. CDR3 length: 13 amino acids. The V end was cut by 7 bases, the J end by 9 bases, with 16 bases between. The CDR3 nucleotides read TGTGCCAGCAACCTTCCCCTAGTCAGTGAGCAGTTCTTC. It translates to CASNLPLVSEQFF.

This sequence joins TRBV19 and TRBJ1-2; unclear D gene. CDR1 is LNHDA, CDR2 SQIVND, per germline (reference sequence). The V gene lost 6 bases and the J gene lost 5 bases, with 19 bases spanning the gap. This CDR3 comprises 15 residues. CDR3 sequence: CASREDGVPFYGYTF. DNA for the CDR3: TGTGCCAGTAGGGAAGACGGGGTACCCTTTTATGGCTACACCTTC. The whole variable domain, remainder taken from reference TRBV19 and TRBJ1-2, is DGGITQSPKYLFRKEGQNVTLSCEQNLNHDAMYWYRQDPGQGLRLIYYSQIVNDFQKGDIAEGYSVSREKKESFPLTVTSAQKNPTAFYLCASREDGVPFYGYTFGSGTRLTVV.

The rearrangement links TRBV28 to TRBJ1-1; 10 positions agree with TRBD1. This CDR3 has 17 residues. Germline V gene data show CDR1 as MDHEN and CDR2 as SYDVKM. The trim removed 8 bases at V and 0 bases at J, leaving 12 bases unmatched. CDR3 sequence: CASGQIGTGALNTEAFF. The DNA for the CDR3 is TGTGCCAGCGGACAAATCGGGACAGGGGCTTTGAACACTGAAGCTTTCTTT.

V gene TRBV7-6 combines with J gene TRBJ2-1; no reliable D call. CDR3 length equals 16 residues. The V end lost 1 base, the J end lost 0 bases, and 10 bases lay between the germline ends. Germline V lookup: CDR1 SGHVS, CDR2 FNYEAQ. The CDR3 is CASSLGSASSYNEQFF. DNA of the CDR3: TGTGCCAGCAGCTTAGGATCTGCTAGCTCCTACAATGAGCAGTTCTTC.

V and J are TRBV20-1 and TRBJ1-2, with a weak D call TRBD1 (6 bases). The CDR3 has 11 amino acids. Germline V gene sequence: CDR1 DFQATT, CDR2 SNEGSKA (reference sequence). V lost 7 bases to trimming and J lost 8 bases, with 14 bases between them. The CDR3 region has the DNA TGCAGTGGGAGAGGGGGGGAAGGCTACACCTTC. Translating it yields CSGRGGEGYTF.

The rearrangement uses TRBV27 and TRBJ2-2; 14 bases fit TRBD2. With 1 base clipped from V and 7 bases from J, the junction kept 5 bases outside the gene matches. Germline-derived CDR1 and CDR2 are MNHEY and SMNVEV (reference sequence). There are 17 residues in the CDR3. As DNA, the CDR3 is TGTGCCAGCAGTTTATGGGGACTAGCGGGAGCCGGCGGGGAGCTGTTTTTT. Protein product: CASSLWGLAGAGGELFF.

This chain connects TRBV29-1 to TRBJ2-2; 11 bases align to TRBD1. J lost 3 bases, V lost 7 bases, and 1 base had no gene match. Germline CDR1 SQVTM, CDR2 ANQGSEA. The CDR3 spans 13 residues. CDR3 sequence (DNA): TGCAGCGCGGACAGGGGGCACACCGGGGAGCTGTTTTTT. Its protein is CSADRGHTGELFF.

The sample holds a few counts of this clone. The DNA of the CDR3 is TGTGCCAGCAGTTTGTGGGGGGGGAACACTGAAGCTTTCTTT. Its translation: CASSLWGGNTEAFF. The chain is built from TRBV28 and TRBJ1-1, with TRBD1 as a possible D gene (5 bases). V dropped 3 bases and J dropped 1 base, with 9 bases sitting between them. There are 14 residues in the CDR3. Germline V gene sequence: CDR1 MDHEN, CDR2 SYDVKM.

This rearrangement joins TRBV7-9 to TRBJ1-5, with TRBD1 matching over 8 bases. Trimming removed 9 bases from V and 4 bases from J; junction bases left unmatched: 5. Germline values: CDR1 SEHNR, CDR2 FQNEAQ (reference sequence). The CDR3 covers 13 residues. The CDR3 sequence: CASADRVNQPQHF. The CDR3 region has the DNA TGTGCCAGTGCGGACAGGGTGAATCAGCCCCAGCATTTT.

The chain links TRBV28 to TRBJ2-5; TRBD1 aligns across 7 bases. V was clipped by 6 bases and J by 5 bases; unmatched bases: 12. CDR3 size: 15 residues. The germline V gene has CDR1 MDHEN and CDR2 SYDVKM. CDR3 nucleotides: TGTGCCAGCAGCCTCCAGGGGGTGGGCCAGGAGACCCAGTACTTC. Its protein is CASSLQGVGQETQYF. Full variable domain (rest looked up from reference TRBV28 and TRBJ2-5): DVKVTQSSRYLVKRTGEKVFLECVQDMDHENMFWYRQDPGLGLRLIYFSYDVKMKEKGDIPEGYSVSREKKERFSLILESASTNQTSMYLCASSLQGVGQETQYFGPGTRLLVL.

The genes are TRBV19 and TRBJ1-5; D is undetermined. The CDR3 extends over 14 amino acids. Between the trimmed V and J ends, which lost 7 bases and 3 bases, there was a span of 13 bases. Germline loops: CDR1 LNHDA, CDR2 SQIVND (reference sequence). The CDR3 protein is CASNRERFNQPQHF. For the CDR3, the DNA is TGTGCCAGTAACCGGGAACGATTCAATCAGCCCCAGCATTTT.

The chain recombines TRBV28 with TRBJ2-2; 14 nucleotides agree with TRBD2. Germline V gene lookup returns CDR1 MDHEN and CDR2 SYDVKM. Losses at the gene ends were 4 bases for V and 2 bases for J; bases not matched to a gene: 21. CDR3 length equals 23 residues. The DNA of the CDR3 is TGTGCCAGCAGTTCCGCCCGATTTGACAGGGGCGGACTAGCGGGAGGTAACACCGGGGAGCTGTTTTTT. This codes for CASSSARFDRGGLAGGNTGELFF.

The gene calls are TRBV9 and TRBJ2-1; 16 positions match TRBD2. Germline V gene lookup returns CDR1 SGDLS and CDR2 YYNGEE. The CDR3 covers 19 residues. Unmatched junction bases numbered 10, after V lost 2 bases and J lost 5 bases. The CDR3 region is CASSVTGGLAGGGNNEQFF. The CDR3 coding sequence is TGTGCCAGCAGCGTTACAGGGGGACTAGCGGGAGGGGGTAACAATGAGCAGTTCTTC.

This clone was observed a few times. The chain joins TRBV28 to TRBJ2-3; TRBD2 matches 7 bases. V lost 5 bases to trimming and J lost 4 bases; unmatched junction nucleotides: 15. CDR1 and CDR2 (germline): MDHEN, SYDVKM. This CDR3 has 17 residues. DNA of the CDR3: TGTGCCAGCAGTACGACACTCGGGCTAGCGGATTCAGATACGCAGTATTTT. Protein sequence: CASSTTLGLADSDTQYF. The full variable domain, in which reference TRBV28 and TRBJ2-3 provide the parts outside the CDR3, is DVKVTQSSRYLVKRTGEKVFLECVQDMDHENMFWYRQDPGLGLRLIYFSYDVKMKEKGDIPEGYSVSREKKERFSLILESASTNQTSMYLCASSTTLGLADSDTQYFGPGTRLTVL.

The table lists this clone with a count of one. The chain combines TRBV15 with TRBJ2-7; 15 nucleotides line up with TRBD2. V was pared by 0 bases and J by 7 bases, with 16 bases of the junction left unmatched. The CDR3 is 20 residues long. The V gene's germline CDR1 is LNHNV and CDR2 YYDKDF (reference sequence). The CDR3 reads CATSRDLGTSGRTNRREQYF. The CDR3 bases are TGTGCCACCAGCAGAGATCTGGGGACTAGCGGGAGGACCAACCGGCGGGAGCAGTACTTC.

To note about this clone: One end of the junction fails to match germline, which may point to a read error. The chain recombines TRBV7-7 with TRBJ2-5; D is possibly TRBD2 (5 bases). The CDR3 has 11 amino acids. Germline V gene lookup returns CDR1 SSHAT and CDR2 FNYEAQ (reference sequence). The DNA of the CDR3 is TGTGCTAGCAGCGCAGGAGGGACCCAGTACTTC. This encodes CASSAGGTQYF.

The chain recombines TRBV4-2 with TRBJ1-4, with 9 bases matching TRBD1. The germline CDR1 and CDR2 sequences are LGHNA and YNFKEQ. CDR3 length: 17 amino acids. After removal of 0 bases from V and 5 bases from J, the junction contained 7 bases not matched to a gene. CDR3 in DNA: TGTGCCAGCAGCCAAGACTGGGGGGACAGGGAAAATGAAAAACTGTTTTTT. This sequence encodes CASSQDWGDRENEKLFF.